The next 13 T cell receptor beta chains were all read from a single sample in a study of beta chain features in type 1 diabetes. The study, taken as a whole, reports: Type 1 diabetes patients showed a moderate but significant shortening of TCRB CDR3s in all four CD4+ subsets.

cDNA synthesis used the whole RNA isolate, giving expressed TCRB sequences. TCRdb keeps only in-frame clones here, not all; method: immunoSEQ multiplex PCR. The table includes roughly 700,000 clones, 13% detected once. Their recognized antigens are unknown. The sequencing input was naive CD4+ T cells from blood. Every receptor here comes from a man younger than 30 with type 1 diabetes.

This clone was seen only a few times. This rearrangement joins TRBV27 to TRBJ2-6; D uncertain. The CDR3 runs 15 residues. V dropped 5 bases and J dropped 1 base, with 9 bases sitting between them. CDR1 and CDR2 from the germline V gene are MNHEY and SMNVEV (reference sequence). Written as DNA, the CDR3 is TGTGCCAGCAGTAGAACTATGTCTGGGGCCAACGTCCTGACTTTC. It is translated as CASSRTMSGANVLTF. The whole variable domain, remainder taken from reference TRBV27 and TRBJ2-6, is EAQVTQNPRYLITVTGKKLTVTCSQNMNHEYMSWYRQDPGLGLRQIYYSMNVEVTDKGDVPEGYKVSRKEKRNFPLILESPSPNQTSLYFCASSRTMSGANVLTFGAGSRLTVL.

This clone occurred a few times. The genes are TRBV6-1 and TRBJ1-2; D gene unclear. The CDR3 covers 13 residues. The V gene's germline CDR1 is MNHNS and CDR2 SASEGT. With 8 bases removed from V and 2 bases from J, the gap between germline ends came to 12 bases. CDR3 bases: TGTGCCAGCGTCGGCTACCGGAACTATGGCTACACCTTC. Translating it yields CASVGYRNYGYTF.

This chain links TRBV30 with TRBJ2-5; no firm D call. The length of the CDR3 is 13 residues. V shed 0 bases and J shed 1 base, with 6 bases lying between them. Per germline, CDR1 GTSNPN and CDR2 SVGIG (reference sequence). CDR3 nucleotide sequence: TGTGCCTGGAGTGTACTTACCCAAGAGACCCAGTACTTC. Its translation: CAWSVLTQETQYF.

The chain has TRBV6-5 and TRBJ2-7; no reliable D call. CDR3 length equals 15 residues. Germline V gene data show CDR1 as MNHEY and CDR2 as SVGAGI. Trimming stripped 0 bases from V and 6 bases from J, with 15 bases between. The CDR3, as DNA: TGTGCCAGCAGTTACTCGATCCCCAGCTTGAGCGAGCAGTACTTC. Translating gives CASSYSIPSLSEQYF.

V gene TRBV30 combines with J gene TRBJ2-7; 7 bases map to TRBD1. Germline CDR1 GTSNPN, CDR2 SVGIG (reference sequence). V gave up 6 bases and J gave up 6 bases; unmatched junction bases: 5. The CDR3 totals 11 residues. CDR3 DNA sequence: TGTGCCTGCTCGACAGGGCCCGAGCAGTACTTC. It translates to CACSTGPEQYF.

The table lists this clone with a few counts. The chain links TRBV6-9 to TRBJ2-7; 7 bases line up with TRBD1. The germline gives CDR1 MNHGY, CDR2 SVAAGI. The CDR3 runs to 13 residues. Unmatched junction bases numbered 5, after V lost 6 bases and J lost 3 bases. This chain's CDR3 is CASSLGQVYEQYF. CDR3 coding DNA: TGTGCCAGCAGCCTTGGACAGGTCTACGAGCAGTACTTC.

The J gene is TRBJ1-5, the V gene TRBV15; TRBD1 might be the D (5 bases). This CDR3 comprises 14 residues. V was clipped by 3 bases and J by 3 bases, with 9 bases between them. The germline CDR1 and CDR2 sequences are LNHNV and YYDKDF (reference sequence). CDR3 loop: CATSRTENNQPQHF. The CDR3 DNA follows: TGTGCCACCAGCAGGACAGAAAACAATCAGCCCCAGCATTTT.

The chain carries TRBV28 and TRBJ2-3; a weak D match, TRBD2 (5 bases). Deletions cut 5 bases from V and 0 bases from J, with 9 bases between. The CDR3 runs 14 residues. CDR1 is MDHEN and CDR2 is SYDVKM in the germline V gene. CDR3 in amino acids: CASSSGPSTDTQYF. The CDR3 nucleotides read TGTGCCAGCAGTAGCGGACCTAGCACAGATACGCAGTATTTT.

The chain couples TRBV11-2 to TRBJ2-7, with D unresolved. Germline-derived CDR1 and CDR2 are SGHAT and FQNNGV. The CDR3 is made up of 14 amino acids. Trimming took 3 bases from V and 4 from J, leaving 13 bases between them. The CDR3 nucleotides are TGTGCCAGCAGCTTGTTTGTCGGGCAATACGAGCAGTACTTC. It translates to CASSLFVGQYEQYF.

The V and J genes are TRBV9 and TRBJ2-1, with 10 bases aligning to TRBD1. The CDR3 spans 14 residues. V gave up 0 bases and J gave up 8 bases; unmatched junction bases: 2. The V gene's germline CDR1 is SGDLS and CDR2 YYNGEE. The CDR3 is CASSVGDRGDEQFF. Written as DNA, the CDR3 is TGTGCCAGCAGCGTAGGGGACAGGGGCGATGAGCAGTTCTTC.

The chain combines TRBV28 with TRBJ2-7; D is unresolved. Trimming cost V 5 bases and J 2 bases, with 13 bases left between them. The CDR3 has 14 amino acids. Per germline, CDR1 MDHEN and CDR2 SYDVKM. The CDR3 nucleotides read TGTGCCAGCAGTCCCCTCGCAGTAACCTACGAGCAGTACTTC. Translated, it gives CASSPLAVTYEQYF.

This clone turned up a few times. The chain is built from TRBV15 and TRBJ2-5; the D is unclear. This CDR3 spans 12 amino acids. Looked up from germline, CDR1 is LNHNV and CDR2 is YYDKDF (reference sequence). Trimming removed 3 bases at V and 4 bases at J, with 6 bases between. The DNA for the CDR3 is TGTGCCACCAGCAGCTTAACAGAGACCCAGTACTTC. Amino acids: CATSSLTETQYF.

The CDR3 loop is CAISSTGTGGDEKLFF. Here the CDR3 DNA reads TGTGCCATCAGCTCCACCGGGACAGGGGGCGATGAAAAACTGTTTTTT. The chain carries TRBV10-3 and TRBJ1-4, with 12 bases lining up with TRBD1. This CDR3 comprises 16 residues. Trimming removed 6 bases from V and 6 bases from J; junction bases left unmatched: 8. Germline CDR1 ENHRY, CDR2 SYGVKD.